The T cell receptor (beta chain) described here comes from a study of cytomegalovirus exposure and HLA in healthy donors (dated by TCRdb to 2016 to 2017). At the level of the whole study: According to an earlier analysis of several hundred of the donors, 150 million to 200 million T cells yielded over 100 million unique TCR beta sequences and about 300 Gb of sequence data. The number of donors typed differed by locus, with 629-630 for A, B, C, DRB1 and DQB1, roughly 520 for DQA1, 606 for DPA1, and some 470 for DPB1. Across 300 to 400 genotyped donors of the cohort, an average of about 250,000 unique TCR beta nucleotide sequences per donor were sequenced, and approximately 17% of those sequences were non-productive. An earlier analysis of 587 of the donors used high-throughput TCR beta sequencing to judge whether each TCR beta V gene segment behaved as functional or pseudogenic. To study patterns of TCR occurrence, a later analysis re-analyzed previously published TCR beta repertoires from around 660 donors and added high-resolution HLA genotyping. A separate validation cohort of approximately 120 different subjects was used in addition to the 666-subject first cohort. Both class I and class II loci were covered by HLA typing, at four-digit resolution. The genetic ancestry cluster associated with self-reported Caucasian donors included 81% of the 398 genotyped donors. High-throughput TCR immunosequencing, statistical association of individual TCRs with disease status, and machine learning were combined to predict cytomegalovirus infection status. The study aimed to test whether cataloging public T cell receptors could reveal signatures of past pathogen exposure. Because of strong linkage in the cohort, roughly five DR-DQ haplotypes were treated as single units for association and clustering. Every discovery cohort repertoire had been produced on one sequencing platform. In a later genetic analysis, genome-wide SNP genotypes for about three fifths of the 666 donors were used, and that subset was treated as a discovery cohort. In the later analysis, no new phenotypic data were used to find candidate immune exposures; instead, reliance was placed on TCR beta sequences and their occurrence across donors. The study used immunosequencing to profile the T cell repertoires of more than 650 subjects and linked those repertoires to cytomegalovirus serostatus. Alongside the repertoire data, information on donor age, sex, ethnicity and CMV serostatus was compiled. Approximately 310 gigabases of sequencing data and tens of millions of unique TCR sequences were included in an early release covering roughly 700 HLA-typed donors.

Libraries were prepared through the immunoSEQ multiplex PCR assay. The multiplex PCR relied on a mix of 60 forward primers for TCR Vbeta segments and 13 reverse primers for TCR Jbeta segments. A multiplex PCR assay on genomic DNA amplified the CDR3 region of rearranged TCR beta genes. The Illumina HiSeq System was used to sequence the amplified TCR beta libraries as 87-base-pair reads. Processing in the source paper ran as follows. Across the roughly 670 repertoires, a later analysis counted 75 million to 90 million unique TCR beta chains, around 11 million of which were shared by at least two donors. Raw reads were error-corrected and collapsed into unique sequences with a nearest-neighbor algorithm that merged closely related sequences to remove PCR and sequencing errors. V, D and J gene segments were assigned by aligning CDR3 sequences to IMGT reference sequences. For a sequence to be retained, a match of at least six nucleotides was required to both a V gene segment and a J gene segment. Rearrangements were classified as productive when the CDR3 lacked stop codons and remained in frame with V and J, and all other rearrangements were classified as non-productive. CDR3 was defined by IMGT convention, running from the second conserved V-encoded cysteine to the conserved J-encoded phenylalanine. The earlier analysis of some 540 of the donors excluded any sequence lacking an unambiguous match to a single V gene segment. In an earlier analysis of 450 to 700 of the donors, V segments were called functional above 56.7% productive rearrangements and were called segregating when the between-donor standard deviation exceeded 5%. A statistical classification framework was developed to diagnose cytomegalovirus status using the catalog of TCR beta chain sequences. In a later analysis, TCR nucleotide sequences were compared against IMGT/GENE-DB human TR gene sequences so that V and J genes could be assigned. In a later analysis, CDR3 sequences and most-parsimonious VDJ recombination scenarios were assigned using the TCRdist pipeline. A later analysis defined each TCR beta chain by its CDR3 amino acid sequence plus V-gene family, and excluded reads lacking a unique V-gene family. To address suspected cross-contamination and a sequencing artifact, a later analysis removed around 590 highly shared, low-generation-probability nucleotide sequences. For each public chain, a later analysis derived a clonal expansion index from normalized ranks of inferred template counts within each repertoire. Generation probabilities in a later analysis came from a VDJ recombination model fitted to out-of-frame rearrangements, and those results were checked against IGoR. In a later analysis, TCR-TCR, TCR-HLA and TCR-CMV co-occurrence was scored with hypergeometric tests, and a repertoire-size bias correction was applied to TCR pairs. To estimate false discovery rates, a later analysis permuted the HLA or CMV assignments 20 times. In a later analysis, co-occurring TCRs were grouped using DBSCAN, with TCRdist sequence similarity added in when clustering inside HLA-allele-positive subsets. Repertoires with fewer than 30,000 or more than 120,000 public chains, plus five repertoires with anomalous nucleotide sharing, were excluded from co-occurrence clustering. The source is immuneACCESS, and TCRdb retained only in-frame sequences with V and J called. Part of the clones is not carried over; for the studies checked, unresolved V genes explain less than half of this, and the remainder is unexplained. That table is the source of V, J and clone size, and D and trimming were worked out from the DNA. For this sample there are about 180,000 clones; roughly 80% appear just once. About 0.5% of the sample belongs to the ten largest clones.

What the research found in general, with its limitations: The authors suggested that the approach could potentially be generalized to other disease states and immunological phenotypes. Most TCR sequences were observed very rarely across donors, whereas some public TCRs were present in many individuals. Because HLA typing was missing for some donors at each locus, association tests included only the typed subset. Assigning TCR associations to individual alleles was difficult when HLA alleles, especially DR and DQ, strongly co-occurred. In an earlier analysis of some 640 of the donors, most TCR beta V segments were observed in productive rearrangements about 87% or about 30% of the time, broadly matching IMGT annotations. An association between a missense DCLRE1C variant and V-gene and J-gene trimming of TCR beta chains was found in a later genetic analysis and replicated in an independent cohort. A later analysis found that most CMV-associated TCR beta chains appeared HLA-restricted, with HLA associations seemingly driven largely by CMV exposure. A cluster of highly shared sequence variants was judged likely to be a technical artifact of the sequencing pipeline. Because counts were too low, about 17 rarely observed V segments, including chromosome 9 orphons, were excluded from the earlier analysis of roughly 580 of the donors. The 87-base-pair reads could not distinguish some IMGT-functional V segments, including TRBV6-2 and TRBV6-3, so those segments were excluded. In a later analysis, several top co-occurrence clusters were reported to appear linked to parvovirus B19, influenza, CMV and Epstein-Barr virus. Only TCR beta chains were sequenced in this cohort, and the absence of alpha or paired-chain data limited detectable features. In a later analysis, HLA-associated TCR beta chains were found to be more clonally expanded and to have lower generation probabilities than equally common non-associated chains. A further reported finding was that TCR beta sequences accurately predicted the HLA-A and HLA-B alleles for most subjects in the first cohort. The only immune exposure information available for the cohort was CMV serostatus. A few of the identified cytomegalovirus-associated TCR beta chains were confirmed in vitro to be specific for cytomegalovirus antigens. In a later analysis, TCR association rates were found to vary across HLA loci, with the most associated TCRs seen for DRB1 alleles and the fewest for HLA-C alleles. The presence/absence analyses assumed that sequencing depth was roughly uniform across donors, and that assumption may not be true. The classifier was reported to diagnose cytomegalovirus status with high specificity and sensitivity in both the original and validation cohorts. At a false discovery rate of 0.05, a later analysis linked under 20,000 TCR beta sequences to specific HLA alleles. In a later genetic analysis, fewer N-insertions in productive TCRs were reported among donors in an Asian-associated ancestry cluster than the roughly 700-donor mean. A total of 150 to 200 TCR beta chains were listed by the study as associated with cytomegalovirus. Correlated functional status among segregating V segments might be attributable to linkage disequilibrium, but an unknown experimental factor could not be ruled out.

V is pruned by 6 bases and J by 4 bases, leaving 7 bases of the junction without a gene match. The CDR3, cysteine through phenylalanine, is 14 amino acids long. Only CDR3 DNA remains: 42 bases, in frame from the first base. From the germline V gene, CDR1 is SNHLY and CDR2 is FYNNEI. Remarks on this clone: Its specific antigen is unknown. No base quality information exists; no much larger clone differs at one position.

In total, 630 or so healthy bone marrow donors made up the cohort. At the time of sampling, every cohort member was nominally healthy, though immune exposures that went unrecorded were likely present. The donor was CMV seronegative and was included in the group of approximately 350 seronegative cohort members. Every donor gave a peripheral blood sample, and the peripheral blood mononuclear cells from that sample were used for TCR beta sequencing. Genomic DNA was extracted from the blood cell samples with the Qiagen DNeasy Blood Extraction Kit. Sequenced input: PBMCs. This receptor was taken from a woman aged 45-65 years in good health and CMV-seronegative. The chain joins TRBV2 to TRBJ1-1, and TRBD1 aligns with 8 junction nucleotides. This receptor carries the CDR3 CASRVLTGGTEAFF. The DNA is TGTGCCAGCAGAGTCTTAACAGGGGGCACTGAAGCTTTCTTT.